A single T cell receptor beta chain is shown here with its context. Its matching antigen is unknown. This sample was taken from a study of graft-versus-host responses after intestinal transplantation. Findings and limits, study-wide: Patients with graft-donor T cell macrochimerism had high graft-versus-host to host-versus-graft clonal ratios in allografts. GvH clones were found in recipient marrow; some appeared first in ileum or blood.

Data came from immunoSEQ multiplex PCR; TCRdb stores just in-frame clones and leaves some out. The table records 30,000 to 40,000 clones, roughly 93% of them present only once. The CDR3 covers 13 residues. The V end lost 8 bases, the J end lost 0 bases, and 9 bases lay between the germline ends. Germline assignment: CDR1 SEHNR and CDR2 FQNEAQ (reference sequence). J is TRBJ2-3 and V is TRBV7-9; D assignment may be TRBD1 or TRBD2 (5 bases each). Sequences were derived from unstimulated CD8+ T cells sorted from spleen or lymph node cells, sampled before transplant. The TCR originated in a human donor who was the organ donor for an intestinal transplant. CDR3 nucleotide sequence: TGTGCCAGCTCCCGGGACAGCACAGATACGCAGTATTTT. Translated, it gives CASSRDSTDTQYF.